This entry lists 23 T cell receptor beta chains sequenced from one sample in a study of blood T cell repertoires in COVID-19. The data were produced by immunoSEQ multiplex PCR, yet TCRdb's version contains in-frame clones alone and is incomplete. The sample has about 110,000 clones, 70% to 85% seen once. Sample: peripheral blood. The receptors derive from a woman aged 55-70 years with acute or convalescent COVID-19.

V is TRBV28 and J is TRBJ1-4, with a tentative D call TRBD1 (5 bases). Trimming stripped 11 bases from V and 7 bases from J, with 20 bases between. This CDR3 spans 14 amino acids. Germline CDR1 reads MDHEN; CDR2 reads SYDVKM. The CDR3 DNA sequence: TGTGCCTCTGAGCCCAGGGCGGCGTCTGAAAAACTGTTTTTT. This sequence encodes CASEPRAASEKLFF.

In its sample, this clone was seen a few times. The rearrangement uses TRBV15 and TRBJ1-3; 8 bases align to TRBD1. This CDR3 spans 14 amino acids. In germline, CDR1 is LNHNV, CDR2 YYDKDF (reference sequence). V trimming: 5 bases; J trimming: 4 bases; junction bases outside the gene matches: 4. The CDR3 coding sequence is TGTGCCACCAGCCCGGACAGGGTCGGAAACACCATATATTTT. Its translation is CATSPDRVGNTIYF.

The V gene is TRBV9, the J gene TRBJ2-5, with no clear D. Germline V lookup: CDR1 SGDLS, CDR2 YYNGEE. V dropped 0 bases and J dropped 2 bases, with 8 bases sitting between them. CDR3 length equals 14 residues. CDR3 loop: CASSVGNTQETQYF. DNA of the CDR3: TGTGCCAGCAGCGTAGGAAATACACAAGAGACCCAGTACTTC.

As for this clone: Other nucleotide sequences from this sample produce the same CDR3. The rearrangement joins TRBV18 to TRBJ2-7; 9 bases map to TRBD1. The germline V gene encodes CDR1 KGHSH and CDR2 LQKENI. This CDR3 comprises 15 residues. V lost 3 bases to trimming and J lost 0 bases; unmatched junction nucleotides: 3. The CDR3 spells CASSPGTGSSYEQYF. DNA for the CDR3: TGTGCCAGCTCACCCGGGACAGGGAGCTCCTACGAGCAGTACTTC.

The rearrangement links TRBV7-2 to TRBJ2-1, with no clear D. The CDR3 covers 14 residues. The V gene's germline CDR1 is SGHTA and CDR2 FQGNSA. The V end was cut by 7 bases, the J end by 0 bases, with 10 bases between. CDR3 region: CASTPYGSYNEQFF. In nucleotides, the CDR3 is TGTGCCAGCACCCCTTACGGCTCCTACAATGAGCAGTTCTTC. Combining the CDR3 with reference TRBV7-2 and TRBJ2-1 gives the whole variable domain GAGVSQSPSNKVTEKGKDVELRCDPISGHTALYWYRQSLGQGLEFLIYFQGNSAPDKSGLPSDRFSAERTGGSVSTLTIQRTQQEDSAVYLCASTPYGSYNEQFFGPGTRLTVL.

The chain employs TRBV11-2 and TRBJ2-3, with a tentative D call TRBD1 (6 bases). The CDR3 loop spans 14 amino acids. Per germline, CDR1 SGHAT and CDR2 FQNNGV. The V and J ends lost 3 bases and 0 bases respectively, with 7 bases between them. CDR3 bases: TGTGCCAGCAGCTTGGACAGAAGCACAGATACGCAGTATTTT. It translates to CASSLDRSTDTQYF.

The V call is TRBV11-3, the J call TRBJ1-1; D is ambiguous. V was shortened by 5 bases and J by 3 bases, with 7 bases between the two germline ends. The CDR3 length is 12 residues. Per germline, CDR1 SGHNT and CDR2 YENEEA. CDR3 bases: TGTGCCAGCAGCGGGAGGCACACTGAAGCTTTCTTT. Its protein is CASSGRHTEAFF.

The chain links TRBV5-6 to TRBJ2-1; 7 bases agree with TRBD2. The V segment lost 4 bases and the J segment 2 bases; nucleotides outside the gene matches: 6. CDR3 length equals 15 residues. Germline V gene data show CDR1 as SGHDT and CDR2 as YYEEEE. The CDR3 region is CASSPAGGAYNEQFF. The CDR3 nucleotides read TGTGCCAGCAGCCCTGCTGGGGGGGCCTACAATGAGCAGTTCTTC.

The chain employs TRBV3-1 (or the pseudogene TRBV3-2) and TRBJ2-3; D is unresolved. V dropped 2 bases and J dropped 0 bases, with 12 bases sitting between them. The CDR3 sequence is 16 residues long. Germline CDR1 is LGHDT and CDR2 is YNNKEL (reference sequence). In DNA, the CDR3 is TGTGCCAGCAGCCAACGACGGAGCACTAGCACAGATACGCAGTATTTT. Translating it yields CASSQRRSTSTDTQYF.

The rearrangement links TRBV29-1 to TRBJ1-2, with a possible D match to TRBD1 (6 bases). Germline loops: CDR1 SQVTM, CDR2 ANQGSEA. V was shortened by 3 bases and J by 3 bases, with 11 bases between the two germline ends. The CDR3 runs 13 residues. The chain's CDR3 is CSVDTDRDYGYTF. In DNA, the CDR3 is TGCAGCGTTGACACGGACAGAGACTATGGCTACACCTTC.

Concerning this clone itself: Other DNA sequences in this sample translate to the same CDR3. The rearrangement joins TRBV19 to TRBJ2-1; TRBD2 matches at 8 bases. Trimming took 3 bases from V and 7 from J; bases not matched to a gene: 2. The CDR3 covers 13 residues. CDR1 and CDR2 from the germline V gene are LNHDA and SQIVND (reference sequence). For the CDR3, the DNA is TGTGCCAGTAGTATCTCGGGGGGGAATGAGCAGTTCTTC. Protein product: CASSISGGNEQFF.

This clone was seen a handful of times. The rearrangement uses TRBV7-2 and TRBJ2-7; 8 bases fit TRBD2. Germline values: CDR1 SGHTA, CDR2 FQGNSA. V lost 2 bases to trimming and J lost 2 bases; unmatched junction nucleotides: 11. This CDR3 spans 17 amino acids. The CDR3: CASSLLVISGATYEQYF. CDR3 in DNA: TGTGCCAGCAGCTTACTGGTGATTAGCGGGGCCACCTACGAGCAGTACTTC.

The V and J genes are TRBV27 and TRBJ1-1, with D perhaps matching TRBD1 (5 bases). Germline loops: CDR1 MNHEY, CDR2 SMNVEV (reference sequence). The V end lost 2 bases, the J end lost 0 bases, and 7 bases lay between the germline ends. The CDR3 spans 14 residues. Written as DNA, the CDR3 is TGTGCCAGCAGTTTAGACAGAGTGAACACTGAAGCTTTCTTT. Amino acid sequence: CASSLDRVNTEAFF.

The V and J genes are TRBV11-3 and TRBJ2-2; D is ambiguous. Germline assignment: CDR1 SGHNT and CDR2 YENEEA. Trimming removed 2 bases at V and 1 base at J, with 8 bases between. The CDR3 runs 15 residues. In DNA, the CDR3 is TGTGCCAGCAGCTTATCTGGGCAGAACACCGGGGAGCTGTTTTTT. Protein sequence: CASSLSGQNTGELFF.

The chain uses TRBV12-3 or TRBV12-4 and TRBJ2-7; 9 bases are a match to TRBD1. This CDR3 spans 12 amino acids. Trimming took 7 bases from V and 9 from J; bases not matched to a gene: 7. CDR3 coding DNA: TGTGCCAGCACCCTACAGGGGGCTCGGCAGTACTTC. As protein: CASTLQGARQYF.

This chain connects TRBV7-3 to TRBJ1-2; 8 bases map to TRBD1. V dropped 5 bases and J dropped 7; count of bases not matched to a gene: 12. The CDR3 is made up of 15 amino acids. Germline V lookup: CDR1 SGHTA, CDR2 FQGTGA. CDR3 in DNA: TGTGCCAGCAGCCTAGACCACAGGGGGTCTGGTGGCTACACCTTC. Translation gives CASSLDHRGSGGYTF.

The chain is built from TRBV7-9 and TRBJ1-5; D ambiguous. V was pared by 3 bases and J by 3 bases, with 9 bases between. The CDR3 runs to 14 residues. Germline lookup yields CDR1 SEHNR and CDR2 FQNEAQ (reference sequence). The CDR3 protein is CASSFNSPNQPQHF. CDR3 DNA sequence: TGTGCCAGCAGCTTTAATAGTCCCAATCAGCCCCAGCATTTT.

The CDR3 nucleotides read TGTGCCAGCAGTTACGGGACAAAAAGTACCTACGAGCAGTACTTC. This sequence encodes CASSYGTKSTYEQYF. The chain links TRBV6-2 or TRBV6-3 to TRBJ2-7; D possibly corresponds to TRBD1 (6 bases). The CDR3 extends over 15 amino acids. V lost 2 bases and J lost 2, with 13 bases in between. Germline lookup yields CDR1 MNHEY and CDR2 SVGEGT.

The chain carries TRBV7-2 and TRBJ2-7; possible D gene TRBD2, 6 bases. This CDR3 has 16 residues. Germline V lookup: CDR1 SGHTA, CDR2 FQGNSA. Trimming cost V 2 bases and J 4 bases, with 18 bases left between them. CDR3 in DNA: TGTGCCAGCAGCTTATCAGGGACCCCTAGCGAATACGAGCAGTACTTC. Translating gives CASSLSGTPSEYEQYF.

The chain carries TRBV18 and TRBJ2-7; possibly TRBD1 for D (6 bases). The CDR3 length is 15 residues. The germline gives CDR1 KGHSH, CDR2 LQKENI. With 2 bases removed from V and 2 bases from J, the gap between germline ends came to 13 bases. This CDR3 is CASSPGQSATYEQYF. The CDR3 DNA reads TGTGCCAGCTCACCAGGACAGAGCGCAACCTACGAGCAGTACTTC. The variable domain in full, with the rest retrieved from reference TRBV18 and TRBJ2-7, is NAGVMQNPRHLVRRRGQEARLRCSPMKGHSHVYWYRQLPEEGLKFMVYLQKENIIDESGMPKERFSAEFPKEGPSILRIQQVVRGDSAAYFCASSPGQSATYEQYFGPGTRLTVT.

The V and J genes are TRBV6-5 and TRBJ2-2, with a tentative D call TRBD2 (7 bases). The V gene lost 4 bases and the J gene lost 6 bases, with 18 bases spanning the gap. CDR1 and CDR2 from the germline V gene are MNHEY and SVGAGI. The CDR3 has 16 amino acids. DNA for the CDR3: TGTGCCAGCAGTTCCTACCGGGGGGCGGCCGCCGGGGAGCTGTTTTTT. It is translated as CASSSYRGAAAGELFF.

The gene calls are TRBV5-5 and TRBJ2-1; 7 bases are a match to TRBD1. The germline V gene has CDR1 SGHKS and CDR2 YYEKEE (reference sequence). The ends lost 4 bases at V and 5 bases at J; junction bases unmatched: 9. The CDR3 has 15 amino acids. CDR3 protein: CASSIRDRIDNEQFF. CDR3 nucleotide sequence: TGTGCCAGCAGCATCCGGGACAGAATAGACAATGAGCAGTTCTTC.

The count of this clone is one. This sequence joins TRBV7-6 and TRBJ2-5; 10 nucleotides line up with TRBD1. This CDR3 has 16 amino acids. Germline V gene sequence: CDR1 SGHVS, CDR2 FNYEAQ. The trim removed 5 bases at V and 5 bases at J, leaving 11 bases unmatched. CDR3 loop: CASSLRDRGIAETQYF. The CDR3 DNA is TGTGCCAGCAGCCTACGGGACAGGGGTATTGCGGAGACCCAGTACTTC. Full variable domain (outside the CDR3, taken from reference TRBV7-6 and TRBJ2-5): GAGVSQSPRYKVTKRGQDVALRCDPISGHVSLYWYRQALGQGPEFLTYFNYEAQQDKSGLPNDRFSAERPEGSISTLTIQRTEQRDSAMYRCASSLRDRGIAETQYFGPGTRLLVL.